This is a list of T cell receptor beta chains from one sample in a study of blood T cell repertoires in COVID-19. Method: immunoSEQ multiplex PCR; TCRdb's copy keeps in-frame clones and lacks some. The sample carries 250,000 or so clones, 75% to 85% recorded once. The specimen sequenced was peripheral blood. All receptors come from a human donor in a cohort sampled during active COVID-19. Each CDR3 is given with its conserved first and last residue. The order of the fields is J gene, D gene, V gene, CDR3 length, clone size, CDR3 protein, CDR3 DNA. A D gene is named only where the DNA matches it firmly. Some rows have no size entry. The others give once, few or many, or a class for an expanded clone.

TRBJ2-7	-	TRBV11-2	14	once	CASSPPAGTYEQYF	TGTGCCAGCAGCCCCCCGGCAGGTACCTACGAGCAGTACTTC
TRBJ2-7	TRBD1	TRBV3-1/TRBV3-2	15	-	CASSQSGTVPYEQYF	TGTGCCAGCAGCCAATCCGGGACAGTTCCCTACGAGCAGTACTTC
TRBJ2-7	TRBD1	TRBV3-1/TRBV3-2	15	once	CASSLRGTGPYEQYF	TGTGCCAGCAGCCTGAGAGGGACAGGTCCCTACGAGCAGTACTTC
TRBJ1-4	-	TRBV5-6	15	-	CASSSSSAGNEKLFF	TGTGCCAGCAGCTCTTCGAGCGCTGGTAATGAAAAACTGTTTTTT
TRBJ1-6	-	TRBV5-1	15	-	CASSLEGDGDSPLHF	TGCGCCAGCAGCTTGGAAGGGGATGGTGATTCACCCCTCCACTTT
TRBJ2-7	TRBD1	TRBV12-5	16	once	CAYRQGVSRRSCEQYF	TGTGCTTATAGACAGGGGGTTTCGAGAAGGTCTTGCGAGCAGTACTTC
TRBJ1-1	-	TRBV7-3	14	once	CASSSGRGNTEAFF	TGTGCCAGCAGCTCCGGACGGGGGAACACTGAAGCTTTCTTT
TRBJ2-7	TRBD2	TRBV3-1/TRBV3-2	15	-	CASSPTGTNPYEQYF	TGTGCCAGCAGCCCAACCGGGACTAACCCCTACGAGCAGTACTTC
TRBJ2-6	TRBD1	TRBV6-2/TRBV6-3	18	-	CASSPPGQGATGANVLTF	TGTGCCAGCAGCCCTCCGGGACAGGGGGCGACCGGGGCCAACGTCCTGACTTTC
TRBJ2-3	-	TRBV5-6	14	once	CASSLINEKYTQYF	TGTGCCAGCAGCTTGATTAACGAGAAGTATACGCAGTATTTT
TRBJ2-7	TRBD2	TRBV2	16	few	CASSDIPGLDAYEQYF	TGTGCCAGCAGTGATATTCCGGGACTAGACGCCTACGAGCAGTACTTC
TRBJ1-2	-	TRBV6-5	13	-	CASRRGTLEGYTF	TGTGCCAGCAGACGGGGGACTTTGGAAGGCTACACCTTC
TRBJ2-7	-	TRBV11-2	11	-	CASSSVYEQYF	TGTGCCAGCAGCTCCGTCTACGAGCAGTACTTC
TRBJ1-2	-	TRBV7-9	13	once	CASSPGYNYGYTF	TGTGCCAGCAGCCCCGGTTATAACTATGGCTACACCTTC
TRBJ2-5	-	TRBV6-5	14	once	CASSYSGGTETQYF	TGTGCCAGCAGTTACTCAGGAGGGACGGAGACCCAGTACTTC
TRBJ2-7	TRBD2	TRBV11-2	14	once	CASSLGLAGDEQYF	TGTGCCAGCAGCTTGGGACTAGCGGGAGACGAGCAGTACTTC
TRBJ1-1	-	TRBV12-3/TRBV12-4	13	few	CASSFTENTEAFF	TGTGCCAGCAGTTTTACAGAGAACACTGAAGCTTTCTTT
TRBJ2-3	TRBD2	TRBV9	16	-	CASSVASGGYEDTQYF	TGTGCCAGCAGCGTAGCTAGCGGGGGGTATGAAGATACGCAGTATTTT
TRBJ2-1	-	TRBV2	15	-	CASSNLAAPYNEQFF	TGTGCCAGCAGTAATCTAGCTGCTCCCTACAATGAGCAGTTCTTC
TRBJ2-1	TRBD1	TRBV18	18	-	CASSPPVGTGVSYNEQFF	TGTGCCAGCTCACCACCGGTAGGGACAGGGGTCTCCTACAATGAGCAGTTCTTC
TRBJ2-2	TRBD2	TRBV6-2/TRBV6-3	17	-	CASSYLAGAPNTGELFF	TGTGCCAGCAGTTATCTAGCGGGGGCCCCGAACACCGGGGAGCTGTTTTTT
TRBJ2-3	-	TRBV27	13	once	CASRQQGTDTQYF	TGTGCCAGCAGGCAACAGGGCACAGATACGCAGTATTTT
TRBJ2-5	TRBD1	TRBV2	13	-	CASGPDRAETQYF	TGTGCCAGCGGGCCTGACAGGGCAGAGACCCAGTACTTC
TRBJ2-5	TRBD1	TRBV7-8	16	-	CASSLARTGLVETQYF	TGTGCCAGCAGCTTAGCCCGGACAGGGTTAGTCGAGACCCAGTACTTC
TRBJ1-4	TRBD1	TRBV9	13	-	CASSTGVSEKLFF	TGTGCCAGCTCGACAGGGGTTAGTGAAAAACTGTTTTTT
TRBJ2-7	TRBD1	TRBV5-4	15	-	CASSLKGQGSYEQYF	TGTGCCAGCAGCCTTAAAGGACAGGGATCCTACGAGCAGTACTTC
TRBJ2-1	TRBD2	TRBV14	19	once	CASSQGGVGISWEYNEQFF	TGTGCCAGCAGCCAGGGGGGGGTCGGGATTTCCTGGGAATACAATGAGCAGTTCTTC
TRBJ2-1	-	TRBV19	16	once	CASRPRGVGSYNEQFF	TGTGCCAGTAGACCCCGCGGGGTCGGTTCCTACAATGAGCAGTTCTTC
TRBJ2-1	-	TRBV7-2	12	-	CASSLGGGEQFF	TGTGCCAGCAGCTTAGGGGGAGGTGAGCAGTTCTTC
TRBJ1-5	-	TRBV19	16	-	CASSMGTLNSNQPQHF	TGTGCCAGTAGTATGGGGACTCTCAATAGCAATCAGCCCCAGCATTTT
TRBJ2-7	TRBD2	TRBV15	14	-	CATSSGTSGVEQYF	TGTGCCACCAGCAGCGGGACTAGCGGGGTCGAGCAGTACTTC
TRBJ1-5	-	TRBV30	17	-	CAWSPPASLAFNQPQHF	TGTGCCTGGAGTCCTCCAGCGAGTCTGGCCTTCAATCAGCCCCAGCATTTT
TRBJ2-1	TRBD1	TRBV27	15	-	CASSLARTGENEQFF	TGTGCCAGCAGTTTGGCCCGGACAGGGGAAAATGAGCAGTTCTTC
TRBJ2-7	TRBD1	TRBV3-1/TRBV3-2	16	-	CASSLMIGTDFYEQYF	TGTGCCAGCAGCCTCATGATCGGGACAGACTTCTACGAGCAGTACTTC
TRBJ2-7	TRBD2	TRBV6-2/TRBV6-3	15	once	CASSYRGGETYEQYF	TGTGCCAGCAGTTACCGCGGGGGGGAAACCTACGAGCAGTACTTC
TRBJ2-1	TRBD2	TRBV2	14	once	CASRATSGRYEQFF	TGTGCCAGCAGGGCGACTAGCGGGAGATATGAGCAGTTCTTC
TRBJ2-4	-	TRBV28	15	-	CASSTPEGAKNIQYF	TGTGCCAGCAGCACCCCCGAGGGAGCCAAAAACATTCAGTACTTC
TRBJ2-5	-	TRBV5-1	16	-	CASSLNRGGSQETQYF	TGCGCCAGCAGCTTGAACAGGGGGGGTTCCCAAGAGACCCAGTACTTC
TRBJ2-5	TRBD2	TRBV5-4	16	-	CASTRSSGRAGETQYF	TGTGCCAGCACCCGGAGTAGCGGGAGGGCCGGGGAGACCCAGTACTTC
TRBJ2-3	TRBD1	TRBV4-1	13	-	CASSHRQGNTQYF	TGCGCCAGCAGCCATAGACAGGGAAATACGCAGTATTTT
TRBJ1-5	-	TRBV19	14	many	CASSDAGEFQPQHF	TGTGCCAGTTCAGATGCAGGGGAATTCCAGCCCCAGCATTTT
TRBJ2-7	TRBD2	TRBV27	14	-	CASSLSRGRGEQYF	TGTGCCAGCAGTTTATCGAGAGGGAGGGGCGAGCAGTACTTC
TRBJ2-5	TRBD1	TRBV24-1	16	-	CATSDSKQGRRETQYF	TGTGCCACCAGTGATTCGAAACAGGGGCGCCGAGAGACCCAGTACTTC
TRBJ1-1	-	TRBV27	15	-	CASSPSPHRNTEAFF	TGTGCCAGCAGTCCCTCACCGCACAGGAACACTGAAGCTTTCTTT
TRBJ1-4	-	TRBV27	17	-	CASSLKGWGTGREKLFF	TGTGCCAGCAGTTTGAAGGGTTGGGGAACAGGGCGAGAAAAACTGTTTTTT